The rows below give T cell receptor beta chains drawn from one sample of a study of T-cell memory formation after mild COVID-19. One entry per CDR3 protein, called by TCRdb with MiXCR from the 5' RACE reads. The sample records about 260,000 distinct CDR3 sequences, approximately 7.6% being singletons. Sequencing was performed on PBMCs or a T cell subset sorted from them (not recorded which). The receptors come from a man younger than 35 who had mild COVID-19 (a few samples of this study predate the infection). Cell type and time point are not known. The conserved cysteine and the conserved F or W are not part of the CDR3 here.

CDR3 length: 15; V gene: TRBV7-9; J gene: TRBJ1-5; CDR3 protein: ASSLGAGGNGNQPQH
CDR3 length: 13; V gene: TRBV7-3; J gene: TRBJ2-3; CDR3 protein: ASSPSGSSTDTQY
CDR3 length: 9; V gene: TRBV25-1; J gene: TRBJ1-5; CDR3 protein: ASSVRQPQH
CDR3 length: 14; V gene: TRBV15; J gene: TRBJ1-5; CDR3 protein: ATSRGTVWGNQPQH
CDR3 length: 13; V gene: TRBV5-1; J gene: TRBJ2-1; CDR3 protein: ASTEDRPDYNEQF
CDR3 length: 10; V gene: TRBV10-3; J gene: TRBJ1-1; CDR3 protein: AISIENTEAF
CDR3 length: 11; V gene: TRBV5-1; J gene: TRBJ1-2; CDR3 protein: ASSLEGQGGYT
CDR3 length: 15; V gene: TRBV9; J gene: TRBJ2-3; CDR3 protein: ASSVALAGSRTDTQY
CDR3 length: 12; V gene: TRBV20-1; J gene: TRBJ2-1; CDR3 protein: SARTGEKYNEQF
CDR3 length: 13; V gene: TRBV24-1; J gene: TRBJ2-1; CDR3 protein: ATSDSGTDHNEQF
CDR3 length: 12; V gene: TRBV9; J gene: TRBJ1-4; CDR3 protein: ASSARDANEKLF
CDR3 length: 12; V gene: TRBV20-1; J gene: TRBJ1-6; CDR3 protein: SARPRDRVSPLH
CDR3 length: 14; V gene: TRBV4-3; J gene: TRBJ1-1; CDR3 protein: ASSQVLGGSGTEAF
CDR3 length: 12; V gene: TRBV20-1; J gene: TRBJ2-5; CDR3 protein: SAIWGTIQETQY
CDR3 length: 14; V gene: TRBV5-1; J gene: TRBJ2-3; CDR3 protein: ASSLPGGPNTDTQY
CDR3 length: 12; V gene: TRBV11-2; J gene: TRBJ2-1; CDR3 protein: ASSLVYLGSEQF
CDR3 length: 11; V gene: TRBV11-2; J gene: TRBJ2-3; CDR3 protein: ASSHGRTDTQY
CDR3 length: 14; V gene: TRBV5-1; J gene: TRBJ2-2; CDR3 protein: ASSVQGARGTGELF
CDR3 length: 15; V gene: TRBV3-1; J gene: TRBJ1-2; CDR3 protein: ASSQMDRAGTNYGYT
CDR3 length: 13; V gene: TRBV2; J gene: TRBJ2-3; CDR3 protein: ASSERRYSTDTQY
CDR3 length: 13; V gene: TRBV25-1; J gene: TRBJ2-3; CDR3 protein: ASSPGTHYTDTQY
CDR3 length: 15; V gene: TRBV20-1; J gene: TRBJ1-2; CDR3 protein: SARVTTLGGPNLGYT
CDR3 length: 12; V gene: TRBV3-1; J gene: TRBJ2-1; CDR3 protein: ASSLLSGHNEQF
CDR3 length: 13; V gene: TRBV7-9; J gene: TRBJ2-2; CDR3 protein: ASSLPPGRTGELF
CDR3 length: 12; V gene: TRBV30; J gene: TRBJ2-7; CDR3 protein: AWSAPGHLYEQY
CDR3 length: 12; V gene: TRBV4-1; J gene: TRBJ2-2; CDR3 protein: ASSLPGTTGELF
CDR3 length: 11; V gene: TRBV11-2; J gene: TRBJ2-5; CDR3 protein: ASSSLARETQY
CDR3 length: 18; V gene: TRBV6-5; J gene: TRBJ2-3; CDR3 protein: ASSRGDLWTSGGVTDTQY
CDR3 length: 14; V gene: TRBV12-3/TRBV12-4; J gene: TRBJ2-5; CDR3 protein: ASSLVLAGGRETQY
CDR3 length: 15; V gene: TRBV4-2; J gene: TRBJ2-2; CDR3 protein: ASSQDTLGAGTGELF
CDR3 length: 14; V gene: TRBV7-2; J gene: TRBJ2-2; CDR3 protein: ASSFGGQRNTGELF
CDR3 length: 12; V gene: TRBV12-3/TRBV12-4; J gene: TRBJ1-6; CDR3 protein: ASSFGGSNSPLH
CDR3 length: 11; V gene: TRBV5-1; J gene: TRBJ1-2; CDR3 protein: ASSLEGDYGYT
CDR3 length: 13; V gene: TRBV6-2/TRBV6-3; J gene: TRBJ1-3; CDR3 protein: ASSSEDSSGNTIY
CDR3 length: 14; V gene: TRBV5-5; J gene: TRBJ2-7; CDR3 protein: ASSPRSIQSTYEQY
CDR3 length: 16; V gene: TRBV4-2; J gene: TRBJ1-6; CDR3 protein: ASSQEGILSSYNSPLH
CDR3 length: 14; V gene: TRBV11-2; J gene: TRBJ2-2; CDR3 protein: ASSTPPTGWTGELF
CDR3 length: 13; V gene: TRBV7-3; J gene: TRBJ2-3; CDR3 protein: ASSSGTSGADTQY
CDR3 length: 13; V gene: TRBV7-8; J gene: TRBJ1-1; CDR3 protein: ASSSIRLRNTEAF
CDR3 length: 13; V gene: TRBV7-3; J gene: TRBJ2-2; CDR3 protein: ASRDTAGGPGELF
CDR3 length: 13; V gene: TRBV2; J gene: TRBJ1-6; CDR3 protein: ASSLRGQTNSPLH
CDR3 length: 10; V gene: TRBV2; J gene: TRBJ2-1; CDR3 protein: ASSTDDSFRF
CDR3 length: 10; V gene: TRBV20-1; J gene: TRBJ2-3; CDR3 protein: SARTFTDTQY
CDR3 length: 11; V gene: TRBV30; J gene: TRBJ1-1; CDR3 protein: AWSIQVNTEAF